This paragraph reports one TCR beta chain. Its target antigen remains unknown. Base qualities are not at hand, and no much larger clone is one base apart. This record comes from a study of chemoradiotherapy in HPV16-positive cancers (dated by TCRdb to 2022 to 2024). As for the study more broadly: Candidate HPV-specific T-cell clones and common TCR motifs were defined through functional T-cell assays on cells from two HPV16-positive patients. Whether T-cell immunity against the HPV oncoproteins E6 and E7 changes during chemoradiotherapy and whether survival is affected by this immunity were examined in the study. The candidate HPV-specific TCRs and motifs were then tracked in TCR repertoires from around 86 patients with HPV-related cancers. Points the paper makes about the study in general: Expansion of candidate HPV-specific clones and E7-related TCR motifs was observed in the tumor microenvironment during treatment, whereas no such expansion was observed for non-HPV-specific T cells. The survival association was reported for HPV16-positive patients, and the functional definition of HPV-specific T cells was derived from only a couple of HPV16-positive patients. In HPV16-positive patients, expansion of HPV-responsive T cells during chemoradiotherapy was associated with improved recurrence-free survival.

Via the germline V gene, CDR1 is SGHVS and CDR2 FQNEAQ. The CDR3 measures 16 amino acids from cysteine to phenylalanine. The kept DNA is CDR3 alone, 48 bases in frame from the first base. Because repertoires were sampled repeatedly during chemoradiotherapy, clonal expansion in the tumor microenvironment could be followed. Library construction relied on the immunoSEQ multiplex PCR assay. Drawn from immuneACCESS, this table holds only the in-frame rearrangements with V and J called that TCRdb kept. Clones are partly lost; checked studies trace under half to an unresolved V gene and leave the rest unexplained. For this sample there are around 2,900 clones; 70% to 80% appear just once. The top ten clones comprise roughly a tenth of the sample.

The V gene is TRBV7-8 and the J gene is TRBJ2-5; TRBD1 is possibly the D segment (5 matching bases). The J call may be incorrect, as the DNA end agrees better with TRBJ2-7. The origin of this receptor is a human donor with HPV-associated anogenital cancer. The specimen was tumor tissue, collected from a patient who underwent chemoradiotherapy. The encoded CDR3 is CASSFPVREEGGEQYF. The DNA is TGTGCCAGCAGCTTCCCCGTCAGGGAAGAAGGCGGCGAGCAGTACTTC.